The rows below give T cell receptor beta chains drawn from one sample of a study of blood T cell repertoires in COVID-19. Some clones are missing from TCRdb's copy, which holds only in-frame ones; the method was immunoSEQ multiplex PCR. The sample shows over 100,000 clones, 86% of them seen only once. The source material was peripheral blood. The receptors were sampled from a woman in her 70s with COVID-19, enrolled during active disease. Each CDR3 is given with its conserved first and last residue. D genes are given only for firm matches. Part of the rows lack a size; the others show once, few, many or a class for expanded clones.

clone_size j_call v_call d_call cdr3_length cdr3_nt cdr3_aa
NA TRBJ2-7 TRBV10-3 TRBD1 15 TGTGCCATCAGTGAACAGGGGGACGTCTCCTACGAGCAGTACTTC CAISEQGDVSYEQYF
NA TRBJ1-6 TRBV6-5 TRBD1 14 TGTGCCAGCAGCTCCCGGGACAGGGATTCACCCCTCCACTTT CASSSRDRDSPLHF
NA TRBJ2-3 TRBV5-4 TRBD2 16 TGTGCCAGCAGCTTGCGGACTAGCGGGGTCACAGATACGCAGTATTTT CASSLRTSGVTDTQYF
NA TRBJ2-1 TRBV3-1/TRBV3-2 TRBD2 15 TGTGCCAGCAGCCGCGGGGGACTAGGGGACAATGAGCAGTTCTTC CASSRGGLGDNEQFF
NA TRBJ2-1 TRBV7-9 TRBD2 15 TGTGCCAGCAGCCTCGGGAGGTCGAAGGACAATGAGCAGTTCTTC CASSLGRSKDNEQFF
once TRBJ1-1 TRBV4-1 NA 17 TGCGCCAGCAGCCAAGCCCCTGGATGGGGGGGGAACACTGAAGCTTTCTTT CASSQAPGWGGNTEAFF
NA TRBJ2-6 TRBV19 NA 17 TGTGCCAGTAGCAGACGATCCGGGGACTCTGGGGCCAACGTCCTGACTTTC CASSRRSGDSGANVLTF
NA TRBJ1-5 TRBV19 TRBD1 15 TGTGCCAGTGGGGACAGGGGAAGGCGAAATCAGCCCCAGCATTTT CASGDRGRRNQPQHF
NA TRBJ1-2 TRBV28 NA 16 TGTGCCAGCAGTTTTGCGCGGGGGGGGACTGGCTATGGCTACACCTTC CASSFARGGTGYGYTF
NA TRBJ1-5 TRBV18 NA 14 TGTGCCAGCTCGCCGGACAGTTTTAATCAGCCCCAGCATTTT CASSPDSFNQPQHF
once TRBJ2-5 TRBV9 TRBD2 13 TGTGCCAGCAGCGTAGCGGGGGGGGAGACCCAGTACTTC CASSVAGGETQYF
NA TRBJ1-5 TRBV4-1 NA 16 TGCGCCAGCAGCCAGTGGCAGGGCGGTAGCAATCAGCCCCAGCATTTT CASSQWQGGSNQPQHF
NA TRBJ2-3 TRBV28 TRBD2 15 TGTGCCAGCAGTTTACCCGGGGGGGGGACAGATACGCAGTATTTT CASSLPGGGTDTQYF
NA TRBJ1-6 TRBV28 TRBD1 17 TGTGCCAGCAGTAGTAGGACAGGGGGTTTTTGGAATTCACCCCTCCACTTT CASSSRTGGFWNSPLHF
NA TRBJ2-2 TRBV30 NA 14 TGTGCCTGGACTGGGGGCAAGGACACCGGGGAGCTGTTTTTT CAWTGGKDTGELFF
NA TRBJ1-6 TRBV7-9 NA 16 TGTGCCAGCAGCTTTCCCCCCGGACAGAGCAATTCACCCCTCCACTTT CASSFPPGQSNSPLHF
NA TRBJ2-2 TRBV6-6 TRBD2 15 TGTGCCACCTCCGGGACTAGACTGAACACCGGGGAGCTGTTTTTT CATSGTRLNTGELFF
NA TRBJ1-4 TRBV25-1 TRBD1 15 TGTGCCAGCAGTCCCAATACAGGGGATAATGAAAAACTGTTTTTT CASSPNTGDNEKLFF
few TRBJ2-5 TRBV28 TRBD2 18 TGTGCCAGCAGTGCCCTGACTAGCGGGGGACCTCCCCAAGAGACCCAGTACTTC CASSALTSGGPPQETQYF
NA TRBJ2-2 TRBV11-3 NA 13 TGTGCCAGCAGCCCCACATACACCGGGGAGCTGTTTTTT CASSPTYTGELFF
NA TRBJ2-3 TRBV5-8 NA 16 TGTGCCAGCAGCTTAGCACAGATCCGAAACACAGATACGCAGTATTTT CASSLAQIRNTDTQYF
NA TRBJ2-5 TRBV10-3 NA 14 TGTGCCATCACCGCGGGAAGGGGCGAAGTTTCCCAGTACTTC CAITAGRGEVSQYF
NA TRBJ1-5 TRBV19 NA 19 TGTGCCAGTAGGGACAGAGGTCAGGTTCGGCCGAATAGCAATCAGCCCCAGCATTTT CASRDRGQVRPNSNQPQHF
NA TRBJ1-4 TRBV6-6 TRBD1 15 TGTGCCAGCAGTTACTCCAGGGGGCTGGGAGAAAAACTGTTTTTT CASSYSRGLGEKLFF
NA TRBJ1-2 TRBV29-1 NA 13 TGCAGCGTTGACGGGGGGAGGGGTACAGGCTACACCTTC CSVDGGRGTGYTF
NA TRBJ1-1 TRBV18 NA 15 TGTGCCAGCTCACCCCCATCGGCTAGTTACCCTGGGGCTTTCTTT CASSPPSASYPGAFF
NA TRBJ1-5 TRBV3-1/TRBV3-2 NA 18 TGTGCCAGCAGCCAAGAAGGCAGGGGCCAGTATAGCAATCAGCCCCAGCATTTT CASSQEGRGQYSNQPQHF
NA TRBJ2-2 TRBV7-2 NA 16 TGTGCCAGCAGCTCAGGGGTATGGGGCGGCACCGGGGAGCTGTTTTTT CASSSGVWGGTGELFF
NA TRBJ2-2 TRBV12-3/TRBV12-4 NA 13 TGTGCCAGCAGTCGCGCGGACACCGGGGAGCTGTTTTTT CASSRADTGELFF
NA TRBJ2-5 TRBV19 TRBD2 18 TGTGCCAGTAGCGCCGGCCCTACTAGCGGGGGGGCCTATGAGACCCAGTACTTC CASSAGPTSGGAYETQYF
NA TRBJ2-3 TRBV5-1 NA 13 TGCGCCAGTAGCGAAGGAGGCACAGATACGCAGTATTTT CASSEGGTDTQYF